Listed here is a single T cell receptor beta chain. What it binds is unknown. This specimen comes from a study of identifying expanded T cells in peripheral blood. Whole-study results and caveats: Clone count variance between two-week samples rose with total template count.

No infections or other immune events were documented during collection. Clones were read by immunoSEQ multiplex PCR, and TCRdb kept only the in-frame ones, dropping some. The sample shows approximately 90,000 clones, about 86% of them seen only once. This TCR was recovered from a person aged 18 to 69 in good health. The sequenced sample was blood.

The chain's CDR3 is CASSSGQSNEKLFF. CDR3 in DNA: TGTGCCAGCAGCTCTGGACAGTCTAATGAAAAACTGTTTTTT. This chain links TRBV5-4 with TRBJ1-4, with TRBD1 as a possible D gene (6 bases). This CDR3 region has 14 residues. Germline values: CDR1 SGHNT, CDR2 YYREEE (reference sequence). The V end lost 3 bases, the J end lost 3 bases, and 9 bases lay between the germline ends.